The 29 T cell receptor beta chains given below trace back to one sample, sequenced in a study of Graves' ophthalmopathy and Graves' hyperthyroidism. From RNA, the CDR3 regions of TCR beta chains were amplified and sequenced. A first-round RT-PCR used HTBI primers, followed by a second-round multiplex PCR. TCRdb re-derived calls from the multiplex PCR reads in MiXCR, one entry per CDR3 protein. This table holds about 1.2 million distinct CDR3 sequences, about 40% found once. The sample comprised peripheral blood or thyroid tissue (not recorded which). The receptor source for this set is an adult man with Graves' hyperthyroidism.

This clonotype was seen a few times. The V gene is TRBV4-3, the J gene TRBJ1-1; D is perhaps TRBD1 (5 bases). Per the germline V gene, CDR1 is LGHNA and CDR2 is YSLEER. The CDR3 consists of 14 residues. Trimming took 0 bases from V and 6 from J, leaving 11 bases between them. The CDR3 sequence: CASSQEPGLAEAFF. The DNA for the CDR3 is TGCGCCAGCAGCCAAGAGCCAGGGCTGGCTGAAGCTTTCTTT.

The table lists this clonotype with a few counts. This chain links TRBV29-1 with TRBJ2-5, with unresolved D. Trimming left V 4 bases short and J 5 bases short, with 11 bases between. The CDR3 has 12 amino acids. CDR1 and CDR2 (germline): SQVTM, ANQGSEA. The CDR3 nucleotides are TGCAGCGTTGGGGAACCAGCCGAGACCCAGTACTTC. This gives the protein CSVGEPAETQYF.

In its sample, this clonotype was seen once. This CDR3 reads CASSAQGGRNTGELFF. For the CDR3, the DNA is TGTGCCAGCAGCGCACAAGGGGGCCGGAACACCGGGGAGCTGTTTTTT. V usage is TRBV9 and J usage is TRBJ2-2, with 7 bases that match TRBD1. J gave up 1 base and V 3 bases, and 6 bases lay outside the gene matches. The germline V gene encodes CDR1 SGDLS and CDR2 YYNGEE. This CDR3 comprises 16 residues.

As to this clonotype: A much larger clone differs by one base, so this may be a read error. CDR3 residues: CASSITTGTTNEKLLF. In DNA, the CDR3 is TGTGCCAGCAGCATAACGACCGGGACAACTAATGAAAAACTGCTTTTT. V usage is TRBV14 and J usage is TRBJ1-4, with TRBD1 as a possible D gene (6 bases). CDR1 is SGHDN and CDR2 is FVKESK in the germline V gene. This CDR3 spans 16 amino acids.

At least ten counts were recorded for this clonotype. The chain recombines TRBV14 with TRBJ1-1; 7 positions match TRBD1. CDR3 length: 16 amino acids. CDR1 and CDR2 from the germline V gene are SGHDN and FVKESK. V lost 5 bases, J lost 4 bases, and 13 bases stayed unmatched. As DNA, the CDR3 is TGTGCCAGCAGCGGAATTGGAGGGGGCGATACCACTGAAGCTTTCTTT. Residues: CASSGIGGGDTTEAFF. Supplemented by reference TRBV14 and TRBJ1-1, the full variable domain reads EAGVTQFPSHSVIEKGQTVTLRCDPISGHDNLYWYRRVMGKEIKFLLHFVKESKQDESGMPNNRFLAERTGGTYSTLKVQPAELEDSGVYFCASSGIGGGDTTEAFFGQGTRLTVV.

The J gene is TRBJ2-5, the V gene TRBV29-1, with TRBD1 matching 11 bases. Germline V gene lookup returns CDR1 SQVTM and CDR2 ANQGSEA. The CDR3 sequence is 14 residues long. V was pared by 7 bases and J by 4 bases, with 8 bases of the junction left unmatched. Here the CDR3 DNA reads TGCAGCGGTGGATCAGGGACAGGGGGAGAGACCCAGTACTTC. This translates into CSGGSGTGGETQYF.

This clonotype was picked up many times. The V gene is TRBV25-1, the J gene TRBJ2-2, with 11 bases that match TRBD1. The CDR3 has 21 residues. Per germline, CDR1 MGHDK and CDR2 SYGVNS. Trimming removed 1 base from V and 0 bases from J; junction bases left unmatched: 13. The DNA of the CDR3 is TGTGCCAGCAGTGAATCCCCGGGACAGGGGGTAACACGTACGAACACCGGGGAGCTGTTTTTT. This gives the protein CASSESPGQGVTRTNTGELFF.

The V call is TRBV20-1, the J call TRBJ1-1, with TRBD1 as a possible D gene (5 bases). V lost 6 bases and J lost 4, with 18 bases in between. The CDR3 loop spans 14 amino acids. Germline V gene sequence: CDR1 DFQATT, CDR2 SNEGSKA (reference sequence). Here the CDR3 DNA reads TGCAGTGCCCTCAGCGGGGGGAGGGTCACTGAAGCTTTCTTT. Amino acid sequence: CSALSGGRVTEAFF.

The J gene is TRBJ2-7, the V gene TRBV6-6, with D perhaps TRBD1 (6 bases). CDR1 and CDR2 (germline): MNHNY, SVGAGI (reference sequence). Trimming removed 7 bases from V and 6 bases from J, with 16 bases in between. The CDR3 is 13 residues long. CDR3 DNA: TGTGCCAGCAATTATAACAGGGTCGGCGAGCAGTACTTC. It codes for CASNYNRVGEQYF.

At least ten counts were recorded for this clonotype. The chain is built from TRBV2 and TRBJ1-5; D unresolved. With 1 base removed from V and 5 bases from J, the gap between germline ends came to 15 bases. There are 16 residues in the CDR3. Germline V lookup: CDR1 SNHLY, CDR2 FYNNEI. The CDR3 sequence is CASSEERVGIHQPQHF. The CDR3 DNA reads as TGTGCCAGCAGTGAAGAAAGGGTGGGGATTCATCAGCCCCAGCATTTT.

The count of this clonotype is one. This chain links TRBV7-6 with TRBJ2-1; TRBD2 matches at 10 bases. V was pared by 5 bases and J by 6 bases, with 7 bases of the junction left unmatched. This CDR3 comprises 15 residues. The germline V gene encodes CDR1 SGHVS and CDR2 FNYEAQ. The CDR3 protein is CASSHGASGSNEQFF. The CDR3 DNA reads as TGTGCCAGCAGCCACGGGGCTAGCGGGAGCAATGAGCAGTTCTTC.

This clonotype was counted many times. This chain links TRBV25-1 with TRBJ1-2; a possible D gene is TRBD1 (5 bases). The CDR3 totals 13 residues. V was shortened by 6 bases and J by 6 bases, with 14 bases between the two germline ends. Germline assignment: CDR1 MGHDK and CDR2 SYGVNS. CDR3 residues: CASSRGGTHGYTF. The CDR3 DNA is TGTGCCAGCAGCCGGGGGGGGACTCATGGCTACACCTTC.

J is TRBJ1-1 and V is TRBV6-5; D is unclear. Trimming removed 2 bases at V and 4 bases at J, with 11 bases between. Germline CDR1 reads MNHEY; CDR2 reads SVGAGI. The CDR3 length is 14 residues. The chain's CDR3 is CASSYVGGSTEAFF. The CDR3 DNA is TGTGCCAGCAGTTACGTTGGTGGTAGCACTGAAGCTTTCTTT.

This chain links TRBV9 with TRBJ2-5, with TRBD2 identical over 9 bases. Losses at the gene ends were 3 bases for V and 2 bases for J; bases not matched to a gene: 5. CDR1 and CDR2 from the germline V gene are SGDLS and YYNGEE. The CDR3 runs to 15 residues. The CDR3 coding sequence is TGTGCCAGCAGCGGTAGCGGGGGCAGACAAGAGACCCAGTACTTC. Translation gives CASSGSGGRQETQYF.

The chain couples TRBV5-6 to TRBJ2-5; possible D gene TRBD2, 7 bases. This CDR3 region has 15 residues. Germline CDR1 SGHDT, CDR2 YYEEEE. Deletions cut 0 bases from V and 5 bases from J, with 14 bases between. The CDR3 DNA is TGTGCCAGCAGCTTGGGGGGGGGGCCGGCGGAGACCCAGTACTTC. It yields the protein CASSLGGGPAETQYF. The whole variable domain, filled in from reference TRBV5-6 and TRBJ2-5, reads DAGVTQSPTHLIKTRGQQVTLRCSPKSGHDTVSWYQQALGQGPQFIFQYYEEEERQRGNFPDRFSGHQFPNYSSELNVNALLLGDSALYLCASSLGGGPAETQYFGPGTRLLVL.

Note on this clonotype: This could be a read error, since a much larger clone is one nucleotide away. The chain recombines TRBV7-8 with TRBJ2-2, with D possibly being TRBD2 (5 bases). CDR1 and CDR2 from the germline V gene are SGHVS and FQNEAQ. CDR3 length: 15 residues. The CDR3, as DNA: TGTGTCAGCAGCTTAGCGTGGGATTTCACCGGGGAGCTGTTTTTT. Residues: CVSSLAWDFTGELFF.

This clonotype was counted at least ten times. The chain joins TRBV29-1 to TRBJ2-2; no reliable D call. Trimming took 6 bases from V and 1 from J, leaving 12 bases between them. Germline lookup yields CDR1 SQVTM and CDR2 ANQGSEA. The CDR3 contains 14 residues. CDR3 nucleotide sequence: TGCAGCGTCCGGGTAAAACGGAACACCGGGGAGCTGTTTTTT. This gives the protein CSVRVKRNTGELFF.

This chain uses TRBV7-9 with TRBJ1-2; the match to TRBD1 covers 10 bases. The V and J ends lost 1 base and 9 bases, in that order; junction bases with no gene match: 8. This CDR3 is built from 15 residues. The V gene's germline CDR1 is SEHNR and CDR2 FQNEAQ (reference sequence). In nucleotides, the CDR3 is TGTGCCAGCAGCTTAGGGACGACAGGGGGCGCGAGCTACACCTTC. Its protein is CASSLGTTGGASYTF.

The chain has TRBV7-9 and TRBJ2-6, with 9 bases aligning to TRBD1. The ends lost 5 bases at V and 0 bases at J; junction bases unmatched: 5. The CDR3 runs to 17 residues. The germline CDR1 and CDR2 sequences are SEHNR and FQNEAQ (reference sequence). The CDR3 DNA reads TGTGCCAGCAGCCCGGGGACAGGGACCTCTGGGGCCAACGTCCTGACTTTC. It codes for CASSPGTGTSGANVLTF. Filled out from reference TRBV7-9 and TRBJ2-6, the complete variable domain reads DTGVSQNPRHKITKRGQNVTFRCDPISEHNRLYWYRQTLGQGPEFLTYFQNEAQLEKSRLLSDRFSAERPKGSFSTLEIQRTEQGDSAMYLCASSPGTGTSGANVLTFGAGSRLTVL.

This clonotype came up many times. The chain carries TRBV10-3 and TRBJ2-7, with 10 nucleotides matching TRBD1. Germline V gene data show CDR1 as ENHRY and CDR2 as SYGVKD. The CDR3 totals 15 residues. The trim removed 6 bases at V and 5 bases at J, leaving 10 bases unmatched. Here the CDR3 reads CAISREPTGGNEQYF. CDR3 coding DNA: TGTGCCATCAGCCGGGAGCCGACAGGGGGCAACGAGCAGTACTTC.

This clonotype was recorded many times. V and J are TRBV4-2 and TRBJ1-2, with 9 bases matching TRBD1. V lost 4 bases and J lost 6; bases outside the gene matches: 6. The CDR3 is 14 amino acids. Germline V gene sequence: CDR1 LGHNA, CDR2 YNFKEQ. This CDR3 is CASSPWTGEDGYTF. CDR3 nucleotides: TGTGCCAGCAGCCCTTGGACAGGGGAAGATGGCTACACCTTC.

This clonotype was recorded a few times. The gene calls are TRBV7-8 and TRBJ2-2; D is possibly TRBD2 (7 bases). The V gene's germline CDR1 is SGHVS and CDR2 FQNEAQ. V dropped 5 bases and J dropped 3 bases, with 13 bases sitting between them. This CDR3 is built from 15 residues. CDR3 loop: CASSGGGQDTGELFF. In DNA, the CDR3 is TGTGCCAGCAGCGGGGGGGGACAAGACACCGGGGAGCTGTTTTTT.

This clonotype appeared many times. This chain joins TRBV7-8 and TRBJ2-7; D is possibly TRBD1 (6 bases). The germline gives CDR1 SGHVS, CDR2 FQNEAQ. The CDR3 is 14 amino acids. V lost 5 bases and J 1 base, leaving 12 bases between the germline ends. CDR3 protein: CASSPDRQSYEQYF. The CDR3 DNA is TGTGCCAGCAGCCCTGACAGGCAATCCTACGAGCAGTACTTC. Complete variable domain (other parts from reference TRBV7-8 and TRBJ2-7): GAGVSQSPRYKVAKRGQDVALRCDPISGHVSLFWYQQALGQGPEFLTYFQNEAQLDKSGLPSDRFFAERPEGSVSTLKIQRTQQEDSAVYLCASSPDRQSYEQYFGPGTRLTVT.

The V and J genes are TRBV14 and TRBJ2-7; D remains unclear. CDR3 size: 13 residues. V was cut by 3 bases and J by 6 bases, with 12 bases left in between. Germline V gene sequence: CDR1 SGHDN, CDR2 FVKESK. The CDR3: CASSQIQTGEQYF. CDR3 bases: TGTGCCAGCAGCCAGATCCAGACGGGCGAGCAGTACTTC.

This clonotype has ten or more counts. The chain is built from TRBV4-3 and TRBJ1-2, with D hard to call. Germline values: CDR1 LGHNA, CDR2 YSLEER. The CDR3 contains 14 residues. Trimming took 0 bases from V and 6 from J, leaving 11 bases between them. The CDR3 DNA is TGCGCCAGCAGCCAAGAGGTCAGGAATGATGGCTACACCTTC. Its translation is CASSQEVRNDGYTF.

The DNA of the CDR3 is TGCAGCGCGGGGGGCGCTACGAGCTCCTACAATGAGCAGTTCTTC. Its protein is CSAGGATSSYNEQFF. The genes are TRBV29-1 and TRBJ2-1, with D maybe TRBD2 (7 bases). The CDR3 has 15 residues. Trimming left V 7 bases short and J 0 bases short, with 16 bases between. Germline V gives CDR1 SQVTM, CDR2 ANQGSEA.

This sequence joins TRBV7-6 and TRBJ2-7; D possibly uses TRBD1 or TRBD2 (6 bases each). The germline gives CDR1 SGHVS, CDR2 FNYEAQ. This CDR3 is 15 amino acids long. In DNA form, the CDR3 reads TGTGCTAGCTCCCCCACGGAGGGCCAGGGGTACGAGCAGTACTTC. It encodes CASSPTEGQGYEQYF.

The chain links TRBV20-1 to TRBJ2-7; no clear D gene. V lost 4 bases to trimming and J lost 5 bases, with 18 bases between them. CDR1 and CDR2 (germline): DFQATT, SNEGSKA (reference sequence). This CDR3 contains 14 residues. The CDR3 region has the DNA TGCAGTGCTAAAACCAGGTTCAAGATTCACGAGCAGTACTTC. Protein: CSAKTRFKIHEQYF.

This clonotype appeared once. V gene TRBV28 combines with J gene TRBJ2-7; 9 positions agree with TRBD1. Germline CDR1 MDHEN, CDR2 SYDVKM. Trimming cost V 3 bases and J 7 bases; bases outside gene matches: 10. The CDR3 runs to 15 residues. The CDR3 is CASSLEGTGSHEQYF. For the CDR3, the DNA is TGTGCCAGCAGTTTGGAGGGGACAGGGTCGCATGAGCAGTACTTC.